One and the same sample provided the 22 T cell receptor beta chains below, sequenced in a study of cytomegalovirus exposure and HLA in healthy donors. The PCR used 60 Vbeta and 13 Jbeta primers. The protocol was immunoSEQ multiplex PCR, while the TCRdb copy is restricted to in-frame clones and leaves out a portion. The repertoire includes about 150,000 clones, 77% of them detected once, and roughly 3.8% sits in the top ten. Specimen: PBMCs. The source is a male donor in good health and CMV-seronegative.

The chain uses TRBV19 and TRBJ1-1; D is uncertain. The V and J ends lost 8 bases and 0 bases respectively, with 10 bases between them. This CDR3 contains 13 residues. Germline V gives CDR1 LNHDA, CDR2 SQIVND (reference sequence). CDR3 sequence reads: CASLRSMNTEAFF. CDR3 DNA: TGTGCCAGTCTTCGGTCCATGAACACTGAAGCTTTCTTT.

This clone appeared a few times. The chain is built from TRBV11-2 and TRBJ2-2; 11 nucleotides agree with TRBD2. V gave up 5 bases and J gave up 5 bases; unmatched junction bases: 7. The CDR3 loop spans 16 amino acids. Germline CDR1 is SGHAT and CDR2 is FQNNGV. Here the CDR3 reads CASSITSGGPTGELFF. The CDR3 DNA reads as TGTGCCAGCAGCATTACTAGCGGGGGACCGACCGGGGAGCTGTTTTTT.

The rearrangement joins TRBV4-1 to TRBJ1-5; D uncertain. Germline V gives CDR1 MGHRA, CDR2 YSYEKL. The length of the CDR3 is 16 residues. The V and J ends lost 0 bases and 0 bases respectively, with 9 bases between them. CDR3 protein: CASSQDLQYSNQPQHF. Written as DNA, the CDR3 is TGCGCCAGCAGCCAAGATCTGCAGTATAGCAATCAGCCCCAGCATTTT.

The chain uses TRBV11-2 and TRBJ2-1, with D perhaps matching TRBD1 (6 bases). This CDR3 spans 17 amino acids. Germline V gene data show CDR1 as SGHAT and CDR2 as FQNNGV. V dropped 2 bases and J dropped 2 bases, with 16 bases sitting between them. This CDR3 reads CASSLPLYRDTYNEQFF. The CDR3 nucleotides are TGTGCCAGCAGCTTACCCCTTTACCGGGACACCTACAATGAGCAGTTCTTC.

The chain carries TRBV11-3 and TRBJ1-1; D not resolved. The CDR3 totals 14 residues. V lost 4 bases, J lost 2 bases, and 11 bases lay in between. Germline lookup yields CDR1 SGHNT and CDR2 YENEEA. CDR3 region: CASSSGGINTEAFF. Here the CDR3 DNA reads TGTGCCAGCAGCTCCGGCGGGATAAACACTGAAGCTTTCTTT. Together with reference TRBV11-3 and TRBJ1-1, the CDR3 gives the full variable domain: EAGVVQSPRYKIIEKKQPVAFWCNPISGHNTLYWYLQNLGQGPELLIRYENEEAVDDSQLPKDRFSAERLKGVDSTLKIQPAELGDSAVYLCASSSGGINTEAFFGQGTRLTVV.

The chain combines TRBV9 with TRBJ2-1; TRBD2 aligns across 8 bases. V was pared by 0 bases and J by 10 bases, with 9 bases of the junction left unmatched. The germline V gene encodes CDR1 SGDLS and CDR2 YYNGEE. The CDR3 length is 15 residues. The CDR3 is CASSVGWREVKEQFF. The CDR3 bases are TGTGCCAGCAGCGTAGGGTGGCGGGAGGTAAAAGAGCAGTTCTTC.

As concerns this clone: One end of the junction does not line up with germline, which may come from a read error. The chain is built from TRBV4-1 and TRBJ2-6; the match to TRBD2 covers 8 bases. The V gene's germline CDR1 is MGHRA and CDR2 YSYEKL. The length of the CDR3 is 18 residues. CDR3 bases: TGCGCCAGCAGCCAAGATCGGGGGGGCAGCTCTGGGGCCAACGGCCTGACTTTC. It yields the protein CASSQDRGGSSGANGLTF.

CDR3 loop: CASSLGGTGDFGELFF. In DNA, the CDR3 is TGCGCCAGCAGCTTGGGCGGGACAGGGGATTTCGGGGAGCTGTTTTTT. The rearrangement joins TRBV5-1 to TRBJ2-2; TRBD1 matches at 10 bases. CDR1 SGHRS and CDR2 YFSETQ come from the germline V gene. Trimming removed 0 bases from V and 7 bases from J; junction bases left unmatched: 6. The CDR3 contains 16 residues.

This clone was counted only a few times. The DNA for the CDR3 is TGTGCCAGTAGTATGGTCCAGGGGAGAGATGGCTACACCTTC. Residues: CASSMVQGRDGYTF. The chain carries TRBV19 and TRBJ1-2; tentative D call: TRBD1 (6 bases). Germline values: CDR1 LNHDA, CDR2 SQIVND (reference sequence). The CDR3 is made up of 14 amino acids. The V and J ends lost 3 bases and 6 bases respectively, with 14 bases between them.

The CDR3 reads CAWKLDFEQFF. The CDR3 nucleotides are TGTGCCTGGAAGTTAGATTTTGAGCAGTTCTTC. The chain joins TRBV30 to TRBJ2-1; D remains ambiguous. The CDR3 has 11 amino acids. Germline assignment: CDR1 GTSNPN and CDR2 SVGIG (reference sequence). The V end lost 4 bases, the J end lost 9 bases, and 10 bases lay between the germline ends.

This clone was detected a few times. The chain couples TRBV7-3 to TRBJ2-1, with 13 bases aligning to TRBD2. Germline V gives CDR1 SGHTA, CDR2 FQGTGA. The CDR3 is 18 amino acids. Germline trimming cut 2 bases from V and 6 bases from J; bases unmatched to any gene: 10. CDR3 DNA sequence: TGTGCCAGCAGCTTAGGATCTACTAGCGGGAGGGCCATCAATGAGCAGTTCTTC. Its protein is CASSLGSTSGRAINEQFF.

The chain uses TRBV14 and TRBJ2-1; the D gene is possibly TRBD2 (6 bases). CDR3 length: 14 residues. Per germline, CDR1 SGHDN and CDR2 FVKESK. Trimming took 1 base from V and 8 from J, leaving 12 bases between them. The CDR3: CASSQVGSKDEQFF. Written as DNA, the CDR3 is TGTGCCAGCAGCCAAGTCGGGAGTAAGGATGAGCAGTTCTTC.

This clone was recorded only once. The chain is built from TRBV5-1 and TRBJ2-5; 8 bases align to TRBD1. This CDR3 has 13 residues. V lost 4 bases, J lost 2 bases, and 1 base stayed unmatched. From germline, CDR1 is SGHRS and CDR2 YFSETQ. In DNA, the CDR3 is TGCGCCAGCAGCGGGACAGGACAAGAGACCCAGTACTTC. This codes for CASSGTGQETQYF.

The chain links TRBV5-6 to TRBJ1-1, with D uncertain. CDR1 SGHDT and CDR2 YYEEEE come from the germline V gene. V lost 3 bases, J lost 0 bases, and 9 bases lay in between. The CDR3 runs to 14 residues. CDR3 coding DNA: TGTGCCAGCAGCTCATCCGGGGTGAACACTGAAGCTTTCTTT. Its protein is CASSSSGVNTEAFF.

V gene TRBV7-9 combines with J gene TRBJ2-7; the D gene is possibly TRBD2 (5 bases). CDR1 is SEHNR and CDR2 is FQNEAQ in the germline V gene (reference sequence). The CDR3 has 12 residues. Trimming cost V 5 bases and J 3 bases, with 8 bases left between them. This CDR3 reads CASSESGYEQYF. CDR3 in DNA: TGTGCCAGCAGCGAAAGCGGCTACGAGCAGTACTTC.

The V gene is TRBV7-9, the J gene TRBJ2-7, with TRBD2 as a possible D gene (5 bases). This CDR3 contains 12 residues. Trimming removed 10 bases at V and 3 bases at J, with 13 bases between. Germline CDR1 SEHNR, CDR2 FQNEAQ (reference sequence). The CDR3: CATIEGDYEQYF. In nucleotides, the CDR3 is TGTGCCACCATAGAGGGAGACTACGAGCAGTACTTC.

The chain combines TRBV7-2 with TRBJ1-2; no firm D call. The V end was cut by 3 bases, the J end by 4 bases, with 6 bases between. The CDR3 extends over 12 amino acids. Per the germline V gene, CDR1 is SGHTA and CDR2 is FQGNSA. The CDR3 here is CASSFPGYGYTF. In nucleotides, the CDR3 is TGTGCCAGCAGCTTTCCGGGCTATGGCTACACCTTC.

This chain connects TRBV19 to TRBJ2-3; 14 bases match TRBD2. Germline lookup yields CDR1 LNHDA and CDR2 SQIVND (reference sequence). The CDR3 loop spans 16 amino acids. Trimming cost V 4 bases and J 6 bases; bases outside gene matches: 6. The DNA for the CDR3 is TGTGCCAGTAGTACCCCGGGACTAGCGGGAGCGGATACGCAGTATTTT. Translated: CASSTPGLAGADTQYF. Full variable domain (outside the CDR3, taken from reference TRBV19 and TRBJ2-3): DGGITQSPKYLFRKEGQNVTLSCEQNLNHDAMYWYRQDPGQGLRLIYYSQIVNDFQKGDIAEGYSVSREKKESFPLTVTSAQKNPTAFYLCASSTPGLAGADTQYFGPGTRLTVL.

V gene TRBV27 combines with J gene TRBJ2-7, with 7 bases fitting TRBD1. Germline V CDR1 and CDR2: MNHEY, SMNVEV (reference sequence). V lost 5 bases, J lost 3 bases, and 7 bases stayed unmatched. The CDR3 totals 14 residues. As DNA, the CDR3 is TGTGCCAGCAGTCAACAGGGGAAAGTCTACGAGCAGTACTTC. Amino acid sequence: CASSQQGKVYEQYF.

The chain couples TRBV6-1 to TRBJ1-6; D may be TRBD1 (6 bases). This CDR3 contains 15 residues. CDR1 MNHNS and CDR2 SASEGT come from the germline V gene. The CDR3 spells CATWEGGSYNSPLHF. CDR3 DNA: TGTGCGACATGGGAGGGGGGAAGCTATAATTCACCCCTCCACTTT.

V usage is TRBV25-1 and J usage is TRBJ1-2; D ambiguous. CDR3 length: 12 residues. Per germline, CDR1 MGHDK and CDR2 SYGVNS. Trimming stripped 0 bases from V and 8 bases from J, with 7 bases between. DNA for the CDR3: TGTGCCAGCAGTGAATATAGCGTGGGCTACACCTTC. Translated, it gives CASSEYSVGYTF.

The gene calls are TRBV19 and TRBJ2-1, with D perhaps matching TRBD1 (6 bases). Germline-derived CDR1 and CDR2 are LNHDA and SQIVND (reference sequence). V gave up 2 bases and J gave up 5 bases, with 10 bases separating them. CDR3 length: 14 residues. CDR3 in DNA: TGTGCCAGTAGTATACAGGGGAAAAACAATGAGCAGTTCTTC. Its protein is CASSIQGKNNEQFF. The full variable domain, rest sourced from reference TRBV19 and TRBJ2-1, is DGGITQSPKYLFRKEGQNVTLSCEQNLNHDAMYWYRQDPGQGLRLIYYSQIVNDFQKGDIAEGYSVSREKKESFPLTVTSAQKNPTAFYLCASSIQGKNNEQFFGPGTRLTVL.